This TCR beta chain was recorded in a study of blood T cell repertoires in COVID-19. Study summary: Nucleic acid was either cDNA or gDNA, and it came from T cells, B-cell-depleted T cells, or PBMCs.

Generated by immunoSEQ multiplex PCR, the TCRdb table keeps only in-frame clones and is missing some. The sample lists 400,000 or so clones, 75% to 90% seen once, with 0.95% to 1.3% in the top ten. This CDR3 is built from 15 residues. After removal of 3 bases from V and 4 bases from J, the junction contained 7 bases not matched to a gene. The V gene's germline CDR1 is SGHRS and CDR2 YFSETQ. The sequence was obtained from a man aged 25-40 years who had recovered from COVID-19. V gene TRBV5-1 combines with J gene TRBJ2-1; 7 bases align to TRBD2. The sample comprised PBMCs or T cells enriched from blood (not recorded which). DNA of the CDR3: TGCGCCAGCAGCTCCTCAAGCGGGGCTTACAATGAGCAGTTCTTC. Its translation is CASSSSSGAYNEQFF.